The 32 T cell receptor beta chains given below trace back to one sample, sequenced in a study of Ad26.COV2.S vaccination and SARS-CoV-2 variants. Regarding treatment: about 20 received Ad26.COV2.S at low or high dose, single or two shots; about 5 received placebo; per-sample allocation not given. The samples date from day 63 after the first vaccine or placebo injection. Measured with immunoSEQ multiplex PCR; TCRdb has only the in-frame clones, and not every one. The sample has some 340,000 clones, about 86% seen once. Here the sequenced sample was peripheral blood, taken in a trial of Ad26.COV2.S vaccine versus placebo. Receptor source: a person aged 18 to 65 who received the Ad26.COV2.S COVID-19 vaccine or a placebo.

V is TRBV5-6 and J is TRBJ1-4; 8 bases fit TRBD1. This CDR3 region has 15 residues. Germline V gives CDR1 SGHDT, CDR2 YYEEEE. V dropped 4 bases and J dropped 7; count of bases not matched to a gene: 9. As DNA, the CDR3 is TGTGCCAGCAGCCCCATGGTCAGGGGGCCTGAAAAACTGTTTTTT. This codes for CASSPMVRGPEKLFF.

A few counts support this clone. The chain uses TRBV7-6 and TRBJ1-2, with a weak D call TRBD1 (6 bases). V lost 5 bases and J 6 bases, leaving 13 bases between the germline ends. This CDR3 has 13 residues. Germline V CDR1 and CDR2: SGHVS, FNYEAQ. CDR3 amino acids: CASSPDRSNGYTF. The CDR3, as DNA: TGTGCCAGCAGCCCCGACAGGTCCAATGGCTACACCTTC.

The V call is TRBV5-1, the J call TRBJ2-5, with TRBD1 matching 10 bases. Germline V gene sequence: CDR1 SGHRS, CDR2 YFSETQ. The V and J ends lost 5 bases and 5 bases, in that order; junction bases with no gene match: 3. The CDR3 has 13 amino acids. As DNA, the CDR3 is TGCGCCAGCAGGACAGGGGGCGGCGAGACCCAGTACTTC. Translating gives CASRTGGGETQYF.

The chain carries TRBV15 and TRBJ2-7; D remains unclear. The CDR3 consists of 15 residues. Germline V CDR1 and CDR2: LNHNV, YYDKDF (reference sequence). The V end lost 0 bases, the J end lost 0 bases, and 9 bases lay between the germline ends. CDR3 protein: CATSRDAQSSYEQYF. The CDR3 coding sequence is TGTGCCACCAGCAGAGATGCCCAGAGCTCCTACGAGCAGTACTTC.

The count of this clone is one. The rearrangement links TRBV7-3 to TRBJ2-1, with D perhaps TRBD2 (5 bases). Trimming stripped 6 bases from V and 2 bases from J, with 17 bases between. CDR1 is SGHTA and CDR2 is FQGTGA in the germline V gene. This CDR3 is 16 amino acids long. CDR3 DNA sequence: TGTGCCAGCAGTGTAACACGGGGAAGGACCTACAATGAGCAGTTCTTC. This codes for CASSVTRGRTYNEQFF.

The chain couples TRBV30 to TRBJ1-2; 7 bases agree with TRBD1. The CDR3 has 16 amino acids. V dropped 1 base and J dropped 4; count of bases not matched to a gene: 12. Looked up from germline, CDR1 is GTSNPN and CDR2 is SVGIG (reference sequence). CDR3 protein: CAWSASRRGRGYGYTF. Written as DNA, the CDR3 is TGTGCCTGGAGTGCCTCCCGGAGGGGGCGGGGCTATGGCTACACCTTC.

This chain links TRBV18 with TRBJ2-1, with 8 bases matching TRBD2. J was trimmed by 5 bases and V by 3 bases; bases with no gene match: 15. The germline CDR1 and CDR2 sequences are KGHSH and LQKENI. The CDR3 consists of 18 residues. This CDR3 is CASSPGPLPGGIHNEQFF. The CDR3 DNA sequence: TGTGCCAGCTCACCCGGCCCCCTCCCGGGGGGGATCCACAATGAGCAGTTCTTC. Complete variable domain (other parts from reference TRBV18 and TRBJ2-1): NAGVMQNPRHLVRRRGQEARLRCSPMKGHSHVYWYRQLPEEGLKFMVYLQKENIIDESGMPKERFSAEFPKEGPSILRIQQVVRGDSAAYFCASSPGPLPGGIHNEQFFGPGTRLTVL.

CDR3 in DNA: TGCGCCAGCAGCCAAGGCGCAGGAAAGGCAGATACGCAGTATTTT. As protein: CASSQGAGKADTQYF. The J gene is TRBJ2-3, the V gene TRBV4-1, with D uncertain. Trimming cost V 1 base and J 4 bases, with 12 bases left between them. Per the germline V gene, CDR1 is MGHRA and CDR2 is YSYEKL. The length of the CDR3 is 15 residues.

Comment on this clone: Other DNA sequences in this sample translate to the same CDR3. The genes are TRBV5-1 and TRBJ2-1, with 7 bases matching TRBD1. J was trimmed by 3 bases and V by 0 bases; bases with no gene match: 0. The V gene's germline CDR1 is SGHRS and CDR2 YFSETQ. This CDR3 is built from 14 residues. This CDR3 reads CASSLGDSYNEQFF. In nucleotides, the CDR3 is TGCGCCAGCAGCTTGGGGGACAGCTACAATGAGCAGTTCTTC.

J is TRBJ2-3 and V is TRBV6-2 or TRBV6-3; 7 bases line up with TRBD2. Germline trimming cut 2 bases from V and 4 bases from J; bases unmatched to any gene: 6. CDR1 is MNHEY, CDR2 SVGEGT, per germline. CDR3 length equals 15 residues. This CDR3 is CASSYQRLAADTQYF. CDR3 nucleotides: TGTGCCAGCAGTTACCAGAGACTAGCCGCAGATACGCAGTATTTT.

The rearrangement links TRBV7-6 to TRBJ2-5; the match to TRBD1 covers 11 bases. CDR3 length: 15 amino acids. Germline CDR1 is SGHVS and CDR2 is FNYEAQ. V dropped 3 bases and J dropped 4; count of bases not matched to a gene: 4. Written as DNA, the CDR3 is TGTGCCAGCAGCTTCTCCGGGACAGGGGGAGAGACCCAGTACTTC. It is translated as CASSFSGTGGETQYF.

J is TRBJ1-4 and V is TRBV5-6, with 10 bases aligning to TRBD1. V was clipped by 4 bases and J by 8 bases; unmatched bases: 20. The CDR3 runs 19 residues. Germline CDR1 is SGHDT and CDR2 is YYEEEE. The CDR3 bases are TGTGCCAGCAGCAATTACTTACCCTACCAAAGGACAGGGGGAGAAAAACTGTTTTTT. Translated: CASSNYLPYQRTGGEKLFF.

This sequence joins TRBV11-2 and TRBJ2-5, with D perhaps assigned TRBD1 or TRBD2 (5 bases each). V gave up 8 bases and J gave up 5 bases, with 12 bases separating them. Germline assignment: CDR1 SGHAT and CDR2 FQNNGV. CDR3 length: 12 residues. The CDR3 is CASGGSEETQYF. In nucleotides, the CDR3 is TGTGCCAGCGGGGGTAGTGAGGAGACCCAGTACTTC.

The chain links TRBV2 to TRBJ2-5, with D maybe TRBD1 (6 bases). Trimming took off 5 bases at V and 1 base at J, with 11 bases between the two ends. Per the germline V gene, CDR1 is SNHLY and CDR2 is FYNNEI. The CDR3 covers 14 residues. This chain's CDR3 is CASSFGGIQETQYF. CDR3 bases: TGTGCCAGCAGTTTTGGGGGCATCCAAGAGACCCAGTACTTC.

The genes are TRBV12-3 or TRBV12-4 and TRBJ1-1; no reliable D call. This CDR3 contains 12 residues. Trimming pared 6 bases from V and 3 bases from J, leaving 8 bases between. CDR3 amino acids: CASRPYYTEAFF. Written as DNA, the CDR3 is TGTGCCAGCAGACCCTACTACACTGAAGCTTTCTTT.

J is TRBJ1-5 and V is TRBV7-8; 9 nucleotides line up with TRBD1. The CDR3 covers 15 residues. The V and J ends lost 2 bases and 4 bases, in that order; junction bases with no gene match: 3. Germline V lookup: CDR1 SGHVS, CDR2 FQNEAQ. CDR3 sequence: CASSLRDRENQPQHF. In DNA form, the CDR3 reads TGTGCCAGCAGCTTACGGGACAGGGAAAATCAGCCCCAGCATTTT.

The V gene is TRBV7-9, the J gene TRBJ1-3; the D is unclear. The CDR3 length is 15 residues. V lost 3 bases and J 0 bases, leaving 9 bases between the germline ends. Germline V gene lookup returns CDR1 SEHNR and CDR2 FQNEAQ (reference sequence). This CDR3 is CASSLRVSSGNTIYF. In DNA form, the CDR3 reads TGTGCCAGCAGCTTGCGGGTTTCCTCTGGAAACACCATATATTTT.

The CDR3 loop is CASSDSVGYEQYF. CDR3 coding DNA: TGTGCCAGCAGCGACTCTGTGGGCTACGAGCAGTACTTC. The V gene is TRBV7-9, the J gene TRBJ2-7; D uncertain. CDR3 size: 13 residues. CDR1 and CDR2 (germline): SEHNR, FQNEAQ (reference sequence). Trimming cost V 5 bases and J 3 bases, with 11 bases left between them.

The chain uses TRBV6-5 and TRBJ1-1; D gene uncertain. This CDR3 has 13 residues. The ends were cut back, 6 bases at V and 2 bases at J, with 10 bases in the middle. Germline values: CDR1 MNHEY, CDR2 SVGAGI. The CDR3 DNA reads TGTGCCAGCAGACTTACCTTAAACACTGAAGCTTTCTTT. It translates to CASRLTLNTEAFF.

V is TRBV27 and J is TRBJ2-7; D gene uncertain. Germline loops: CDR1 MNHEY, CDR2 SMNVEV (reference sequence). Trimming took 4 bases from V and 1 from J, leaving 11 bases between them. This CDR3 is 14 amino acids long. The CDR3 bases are TGTGCCAGCAGTTCGCTACATACTTCCTACGAGCAGTACTTC. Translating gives CASSSLHTSYEQYF.

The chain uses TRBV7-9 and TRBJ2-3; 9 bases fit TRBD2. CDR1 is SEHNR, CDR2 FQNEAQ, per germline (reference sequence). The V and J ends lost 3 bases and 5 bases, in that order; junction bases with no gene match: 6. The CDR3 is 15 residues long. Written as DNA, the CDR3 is TGTGCCAGCAGCTTCAATAGCGGGGGAAAAGATACGCAGTATTTT. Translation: CASSFNSGGKDTQYF.

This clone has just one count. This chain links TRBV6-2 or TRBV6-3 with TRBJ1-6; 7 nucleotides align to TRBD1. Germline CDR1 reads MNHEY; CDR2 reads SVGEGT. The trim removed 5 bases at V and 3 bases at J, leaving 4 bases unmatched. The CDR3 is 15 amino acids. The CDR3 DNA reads TGTGCCAGCAGTGCTCGACAGGGCTATAATTCACCCCTCCACTTT. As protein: CASSARQGYNSPLHF.

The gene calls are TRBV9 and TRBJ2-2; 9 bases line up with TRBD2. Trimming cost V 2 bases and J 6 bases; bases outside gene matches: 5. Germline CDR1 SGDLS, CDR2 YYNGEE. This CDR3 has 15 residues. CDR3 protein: CASSVGGGVAGELFF. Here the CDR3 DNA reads TGTGCCAGCAGCGTTGGCGGGGGGGTGGCCGGGGAGCTGTTTTTT.

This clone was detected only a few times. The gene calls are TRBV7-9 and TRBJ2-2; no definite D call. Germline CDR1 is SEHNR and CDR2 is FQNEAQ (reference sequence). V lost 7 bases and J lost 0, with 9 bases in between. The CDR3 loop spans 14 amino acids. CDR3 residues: CASTRNSNTGELFF. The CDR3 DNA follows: TGTGCCAGCACCAGGAATTCGAACACCGGGGAGCTGTTTTTT.

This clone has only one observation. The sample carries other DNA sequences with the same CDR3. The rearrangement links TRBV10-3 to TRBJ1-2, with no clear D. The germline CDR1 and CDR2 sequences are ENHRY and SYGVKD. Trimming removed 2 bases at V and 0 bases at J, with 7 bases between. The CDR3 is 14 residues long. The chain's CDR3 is CAISESTANYGYTF. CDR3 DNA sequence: TGTGCCATCAGTGAGAGTACTGCTAACTATGGCTACACCTTC.

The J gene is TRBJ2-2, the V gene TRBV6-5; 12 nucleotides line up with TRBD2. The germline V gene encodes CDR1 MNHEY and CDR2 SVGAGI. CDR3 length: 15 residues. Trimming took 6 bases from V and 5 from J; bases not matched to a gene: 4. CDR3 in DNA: TGTGCCAGCAGATTAGGACTAGCGGGGACCGGGGAGCTGTTTTTT. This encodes CASRLGLAGTGELFF.

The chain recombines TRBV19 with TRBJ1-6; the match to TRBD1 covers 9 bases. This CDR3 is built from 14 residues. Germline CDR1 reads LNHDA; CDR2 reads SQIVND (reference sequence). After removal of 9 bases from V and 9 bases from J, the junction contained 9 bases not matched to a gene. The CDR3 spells CASRDRVHGSPLHF. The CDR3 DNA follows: TGTGCCAGCCGGGACAGGGTACATGGTTCACCCCTCCACTTT.

The CDR3 spells CASSYDGAEQFF. The CDR3 DNA reads TGTGCCAGCAGTTACGACGGGGCTGAGCAGTTCTTC. The chain combines TRBV6-6 with TRBJ2-1; D could derive from TRBD1 or TRBD2 (5 bases each). The germline gives CDR1 MNHNY, CDR2 SVGAGI (reference sequence). Trimming removed 2 bases from V and 9 bases from J, with 8 bases in between. The CDR3 has 12 residues.

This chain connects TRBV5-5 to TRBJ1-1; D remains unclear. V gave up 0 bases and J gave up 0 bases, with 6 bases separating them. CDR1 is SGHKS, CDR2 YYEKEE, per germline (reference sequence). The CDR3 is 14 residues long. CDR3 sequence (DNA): TGTGCCAGCAGCTTGGCCCCCCTGAACACTGAAGCTTTCTTT. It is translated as CASSLAPLNTEAFF.

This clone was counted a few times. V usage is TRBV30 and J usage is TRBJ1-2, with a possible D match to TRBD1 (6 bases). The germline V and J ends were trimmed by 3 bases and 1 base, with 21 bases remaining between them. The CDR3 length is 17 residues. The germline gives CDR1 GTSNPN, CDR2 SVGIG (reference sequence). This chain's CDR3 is CAWSPRRQATINYGYTF. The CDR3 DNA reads TGTGCCTGGAGCCCACGGAGACAGGCGACCATTAACTATGGCTACACCTTC.

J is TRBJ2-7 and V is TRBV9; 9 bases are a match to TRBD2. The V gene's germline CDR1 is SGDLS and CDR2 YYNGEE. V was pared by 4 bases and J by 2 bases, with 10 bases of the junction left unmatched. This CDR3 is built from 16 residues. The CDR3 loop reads CASSRVSGGLPYEQYF. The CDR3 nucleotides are TGTGCCAGCAGCCGAGTTAGCGGGGGCCTTCCCTACGAGCAGTACTTC.

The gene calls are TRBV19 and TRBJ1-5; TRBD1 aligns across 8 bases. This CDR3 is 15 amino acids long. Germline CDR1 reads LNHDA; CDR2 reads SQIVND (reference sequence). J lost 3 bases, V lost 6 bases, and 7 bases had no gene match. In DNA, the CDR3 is TGTGCCAGTAGGGCGGACAGGGTGGACAATCAGCCCCAGCATTTT. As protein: CASRADRVDNQPQHF.